This T cell receptor (beta chain) was recovered during a study of blood T cell repertoires in COVID-19. This clone has only a few counts. TCRdb's copy holds only in-frame clones and misses some; the assay was immunoSEQ multiplex PCR. The top ten hold about 2.3% of the sample, which has around 230,000 clones, around 84% seen once. The TCR comes from a man aged 40-50 years who had recovered from COVID-19. The sample taken for sequencing was peripheral blood.

The CDR3 sequence: CASSWDRSNTEAFF. The CDR3 region has the DNA TGTGCCAGTAGCTGGGACAGGTCGAACACTGAAGCTTTCTTT. The chain couples TRBV19 to TRBJ1-1, with 8 bases lining up with TRBD1. Trimming removed 6 bases from V and 1 base from J; junction bases left unmatched: 4. Per the germline V gene, CDR1 is LNHDA and CDR2 is SQIVND (reference sequence). The CDR3 totals 14 residues.